The 8 T cell receptor beta chains reported below all come from one sample, sequenced in a study of a mutant IDH1 vaccine in newly diagnosed glioma. Produced via immunoSEQ multiplex PCR; TCRdb's table is partial and in-frame only. The sample records about 47,000 clones, 70% to 90% being singletons. Their antigen targets remain unknown. Noted time point: week 35, safety follow-up. Vaccination used 300 ug of mutant IDH1 20-mer peptide per dose, with topical imiquimod. Specimen: PBMCs, collected from a glioma patient whose treatment included an IDH1 peptide vaccine. The receptors were sampled from a woman in her thirties or forties with glioma.

This chain links TRBV6-5 with TRBJ1-2, with D hard to call. V gave up 10 bases and J gave up 1 base, with 16 bases separating them. This CDR3 has 14 residues. Germline-derived CDR1 and CDR2 are MNHEY and SVGAGI. Here the CDR3 reads CATKRVQVNYGYTF. The CDR3 DNA is TGTGCCACCAAACGGGTCCAGGTTAACTATGGCTACACCTTC.

The rearrangement links TRBV30 to TRBJ1-1; TRBD1 matches at 8 bases. The germline CDR1 and CDR2 sequences are GTSNPN and SVGIG (reference sequence). This CDR3 region has 15 residues. The junction had 12 bases not matched to a gene; V was cut back by 8 bases and J by 1 base. CDR3 region: CAGHDRGRGNTEAFF. CDR3 nucleotides: TGTGCCGGTCACGACAGGGGAAGGGGGAACACTGAAGCTTTCTTT.

This chain connects TRBV7-8 to TRBJ2-7; D perhaps matches TRBD1 (5 bases). The CDR3 spans 13 residues. The V gene's germline CDR1 is SGHVS and CDR2 FQNEAQ. The V gene lost 2 bases and the J gene lost 1 base, with 6 bases spanning the gap. The chain's CDR3 is CASSLRGSYEQYF. The CDR3 bases are TGTGCCAGCAGCTTAAGGGGATCCTACGAGCAGTACTTC. The whole variable domain, filled in from reference TRBV7-8 and TRBJ2-7, reads GAGVSQSPRYKVAKRGQDVALRCDPISGHVSLFWYQQALGQGPEFLTYFQNEAQLDKSGLPSDRFFAERPEGSVSTLKIQRTQQEDSAVYLCASSLRGSYEQYFGPGTRLTVT.

The chain combines TRBV28 with TRBJ1-2; D may be TRBD1 (5 bases). Trimming cost V 8 bases and J 2 bases, with 15 bases left between them. Germline loops: CDR1 MDHEN, CDR2 SYDVKM. The CDR3 is 14 amino acids. This chain's CDR3 is CASRAPGWNYGYTF. The CDR3 region has the DNA TGTGCCAGCCGGGCTCCAGGGTGGAACTATGGCTACACCTTC.

This clone has a single count. The gene calls are TRBV5-1 and TRBJ2-1; TRBD1 matches 7 bases. Unmatched junction bases numbered 4, after V lost 4 bases and J lost 0 bases. The CDR3 is 15 amino acids. Germline CDR1 SGHRS, CDR2 YFSETQ. CDR3 region: CASSQGQSSYNEQFF. In nucleotides, the CDR3 is TGCGCCAGCAGCCAGGGACAGAGCTCCTACAATGAGCAGTTCTTC.

The rearrangement links TRBV25-1 to TRBJ1-1; D call uncertain. The CDR3 totals 12 residues. V lost 1 base, J lost 6 bases, and 6 bases lay in between. Germline CDR1 and CDR2: MGHDK and SYGVNS. DNA of the CDR3: TGTGCCAGCAGTGAATTCCCCTCTGAAGCTTTCTTT. This gives the protein CASSEFPSEAFF.

The chain carries TRBV6-1 and TRBJ1-3, with a weak D call TRBD1 (5 bases). Trimming pared 3 bases from V and 1 base from J, leaving 7 bases between. The CDR3 runs 14 residues. Looked up from germline, CDR1 is MNHNS and CDR2 is SASEGT. Here the CDR3 reads CASSDGGSGNTIYF. The DNA for the CDR3 is TGTGCCAGCAGTGATGGGGGATCTGGAAACACCATATATTTT.

The chain employs TRBV5-1 and TRBJ1-1; D gene ambiguous. V lost 0 bases and J lost 0, with 9 bases in between. The CDR3 consists of 15 residues. CDR1 SGHRS and CDR2 YFSETQ come from the germline V gene. The CDR3 protein is CASSLVGVVNTEAFF. The CDR3 DNA is TGCGCCAGCAGCTTGGTTGGGGTTGTGAACACTGAAGCTTTCTTT.